These 24 T cell receptor beta chains came from one sample sequenced in a study of shared T cell receptors in the human thymus. Profiled with immunoSEQ multiplex PCR; TCRdb holds only in-frame clones, not every one. The data hold some 700,000 clones, with 70% to 90% observed a single time. This same sample was also taken into another study, of human thymus T cells.

Specimen: thymocytes. The receptors stem from a girl under two years old with a congenital heart defect.

The rearrangement joins TRBV28 to TRBJ1-6, with TRBD1 as a possible D gene (5 bases). Trimming took 6 bases from V and 7 from J, leaving 19 bases between them. This CDR3 comprises 16 residues. Germline values: CDR1 MDHEN, CDR2 SYDVKM. CDR3 nucleotide sequence: TGTGCCAGCAGGGCCCTTCAATGGGCAGGGAATTCACCCCTCCACTTT. As protein: CASRALQWAGNSPLHF.

This clone is a singleton in its sample. The rearrangement links TRBV6-1 to TRBJ1-1; 7 bases are a match to TRBD1. CDR1 MNHNS and CDR2 SASEGT come from the germline V gene. V gave up 4 bases and J gave up 7 bases; unmatched junction bases: 9. This CDR3 contains 14 residues. The CDR3 nucleotides read TGTGCCAGCAGTGGACGGACAGGCCGAGGTGAAGCTTTCTTT. Protein product: CASSGRTGRGEAFF.

The gene calls are TRBV15 and TRBJ1-2; D gene ambiguous. The CDR3 has 15 amino acids. V dropped 0 bases and J dropped 6 bases, with 14 bases sitting between them. From germline, CDR1 is LNHNV and CDR2 YYDKDF (reference sequence). The CDR3: CATSRDKAAGNGYTF. CDR3 DNA sequence: TGTGCCACCAGCAGAGATAAGGCGGCGGGGAATGGCTACACCTTC.

J is TRBJ1-1 and V is TRBV5-1, with D perhaps TRBD1 (6 bases). Germline V lookup: CDR1 SGHRS, CDR2 YFSETQ. V dropped 4 bases and J dropped 7 bases, with 14 bases sitting between them. This CDR3 comprises 13 residues. Written as DNA, the CDR3 is TGCGCCAGCAGCCTTCGACAGGAGAGTGAAGCTTTCTTT. Translating gives CASSLRQESEAFF.

The rearrangement uses TRBV16 and TRBJ2-7, with 7 positions matching TRBD2. The CDR3 spans 13 residues. Germline V gene lookup returns CDR1 KGHSY and CDR2 FQNENV. Trimming cost V 3 bases and J 11 bases; bases outside gene matches: 10. The CDR3 loop reads CASSQSAWAGEYF. CDR3 bases: TGTGCCAGCAGCCAGTCCGCATGGGCGGGAGAGTACTTC.

This chain connects TRBV18 to TRBJ1-6; 8 bases are a match to TRBD1. The CDR3 runs 15 residues. CDR1 and CDR2 (germline): KGHSH, LQKENI. J was trimmed by 7 bases and V by 8 bases; bases with no gene match: 10. The CDR3 DNA sequence: TGTGCCAGCCTTAAATCGACAGGGGAAAATTCACCCCTCCACTTT. This sequence encodes CASLKSTGENSPLHF.

The chain employs TRBV27 and TRBJ2-3, with 9 bases that match TRBD1. This CDR3 is 16 amino acids long. Per germline, CDR1 MNHEY and CDR2 SMNVEV (reference sequence). J gave up 3 bases and V 6 bases, and 10 bases lay outside the gene matches. CDR3 coding DNA: TGTGCCAGCAGCTCCGGGACAGGGTTTAGTACAGATACGCAGTATTTT. This codes for CASSSGTGFSTDTQYF.

The genes are TRBV28 and TRBJ2-7, with unresolved D. Germline V lookup: CDR1 MDHEN, CDR2 SYDVKM. The length of the CDR3 is 14 residues. The germline V and J ends were trimmed by 3 bases and 3 bases, with 12 bases remaining between them. CDR3 amino acids: CASSFRPGRYEQYF. The CDR3 DNA follows: TGTGCCAGCAGTTTTCGGCCTGGGCGCTACGAGCAGTACTTC.

The chain links TRBV6-4 to TRBJ1-1; D ambiguous. The germline CDR1 and CDR2 sequences are MRHNA and SNTAGT. V lost 3 bases and J lost 14, with 13 bases in between. This CDR3 spans 11 amino acids. The CDR3: CASSDSEERFF. CDR3 nucleotide sequence: TGTGCCAGCAGTGATTCAGAGGAACGGTTCTTT.

This chain joins TRBV5-4 and TRBJ2-5; TRBD2 is a possible D gene (6 bases). The CDR3 has 15 amino acids. Germline lookup yields CDR1 SGHNT and CDR2 YYREEE (reference sequence). V lost 0 bases and J lost 2, with 11 bases in between. The CDR3 sequence: CASSLVGLFQETQYF. The CDR3 nucleotides read TGTGCCAGCAGCTTGGTTGGACTATTTCAAGAGACCCAGTACTTC. The full variable domain, rest sourced from reference TRBV5-4 and TRBJ2-5, is ETGVTQSPTHLIKTRGQQVTLRCSSQSGHNTVSWYQQALGQGPQFIFQYYREEENGRGNFPPRFSGLQFPNYSSELNVNALELDDSALYLCASSLVGLFQETQYFGPGTRLLVL.

The table lists this clone with a count of one. The gene calls are TRBV4-1 and TRBJ2-3, with 9 bases lining up with TRBD2. This CDR3 has 16 amino acids. J gave up 8 bases and V 5 bases, and 14 bases lay outside the gene matches. CDR1 MGHRA and CDR2 YSYEKL come from the germline V gene. CDR3 protein: CASSDLAGPLRGTQYF. The CDR3 DNA reads TGCGCCAGCAGCGACCTAGCGGGGCCCCTCCGAGGTACGCAGTATTTT.

CDR3 DNA: TGCGCCAGCAGCCGCCTACACGCCTTTTTGAGGGGTGGAGGGAACACCATATATTTT. As protein: CASSRLHAFLRGGGNTIYF. The chain links TRBV4-1 to TRBJ1-3, with D maybe TRBD1 (5 bases). CDR3 length: 19 amino acids. Trimming removed 4 bases from V and 7 bases from J, with 29 bases in between. CDR1 and CDR2 from the germline V gene are MGHRA and YSYEKL.

The V and J genes are TRBV7-2 and TRBJ1-3; no clear D gene. CDR1 and CDR2 (germline): SGHTA, FQGNSA. The ends were cut back, 2 bases at V and 0 bases at J, with 17 bases in the middle. This CDR3 has 18 amino acids. The CDR3 loop is CASSLNLRKFSSGNTIYF. DNA of the CDR3: TGTGCCAGCAGCTTAAATCTCAGGAAATTCAGCTCTGGAAACACCATATATTTT.

V and J are TRBV12-2 and TRBJ1-1; the table's D call, TRBD1, has no DNA check behind it. TRBV12-2 is deemed a pseudogene. The CDR3 sequence is 13 residues long. The CDR3: CASRRDRNTEAFF. The CDR3 DNA reads as TGTGCAAGTCGCCGCGACAGGAACACTGAAGCTTTCTTT.

This clone was seen just once. The chain joins TRBV27 to TRBJ2-5, with 7 bases that match TRBD2. The end of the DNA is better explained by TRBJ2-7, so the J call may be wrong. The germline gives CDR1 MNHEY, CDR2 SMNVEV (reference sequence). The CDR3 is 13 amino acids. CDR3 DNA: TGTGCCAGCAGCCTGGGAGGGCTGTACGAGCAGTACTTC. The encoded protein is CASSLGGLYEQYF.

The J gene is TRBJ1-2, the V gene TRBV5-1; D not certain. Trimming cost V 2 bases and J 5 bases, with 22 bases left between them. Germline V CDR1 and CDR2: SGHRS, YFSETQ. This CDR3 contains 17 residues. The CDR3 here is CASSFRTGKPIAYGYTF. The DNA for the CDR3 is TGCGCCAGCAGCTTCCGGACGGGGAAACCTATAGCATATGGCTACACCTTC.

The rearrangement joins TRBV28 to TRBJ1-1; 8 bases fit TRBD1. From germline, CDR1 is MDHEN and CDR2 SYDVKM. The CDR3 has 18 residues. V dropped 7 bases and J dropped 0; count of bases not matched to a gene: 16. CDR3 DNA: TGTGCCAGCAAGGGGGACAGGCGACAACCGATGATGAACACTGAAGCTTTCTTT. Translating it yields CASKGDRRQPMMNTEAFF.

The chain carries TRBV28 and TRBJ2-3; 12 bases fit TRBD2. The CDR3 has 19 residues. The ends lost 4 bases at V and 0 bases at J; junction bases unmatched: 11. Germline V gene sequence: CDR1 MDHEN, CDR2 SYDVKM. CDR3 coding DNA: TGTGCCAGCAGTTCCCCAGCTACTAGCGGGGGGATGAGCACAGATACGCAGTATTTT. This gives the protein CASSSPATSGGMSTDTQYF.

This clone was observed a few times. V is TRBV14 and J is TRBJ2-3; 10 bases fit TRBD2. Looked up from germline, CDR1 is SGHDN and CDR2 is FVKESK. The J segment lost 6 bases and the V segment lost 5 bases, leaving 11 bases of the junction unmatched. This CDR3 spans 16 amino acids. CDR3 residues: CASSCSERGGPDTQYF. Here the CDR3 DNA reads TGTGCCAGCAGCTGTTCCGAGCGGGGGGGCCCGGATACGCAGTATTTT.

The chain has TRBV29-1 and TRBJ2-5, with 7 bases that match TRBD1. From germline, CDR1 is SQVTM and CDR2 ANQGSEA. V trimming: 4 bases; J trimming: 3 bases; junction bases outside the gene matches: 11. The CDR3 loop spans 15 amino acids. DNA of the CDR3: TGCAGCGTTGCAGGTTTCCGGGACAGAGAAGAGACCCAGTACTTC. Protein: CSVAGFRDREETQYF.

The rearrangement uses TRBV19 and TRBJ1-2; D unresolved. The V end lost 5 bases, the J end lost 8 bases, and 15 bases lay between the germline ends. CDR1 is LNHDA and CDR2 is SQIVND in the germline V gene (reference sequence). The CDR3 length is 13 residues. CDR3 region: CASSRLPQTGYTF. The DNA for the CDR3 is TGTGCCAGTAGTCGCCTTCCCCAGACAGGCTACACCTTC.

CDR3 in amino acids: CASIGGRFEGTEAFF. The CDR3 DNA is TGTGCCAGCATCGGAGGCCGTTTTGAGGGCACTGAAGCTTTCTTT. The rearrangement links TRBV6-1 to TRBJ1-1, with unresolved D. Trimming took off 7 bases at V and 4 bases at J, with 19 bases between the two ends. Germline V lookup: CDR1 MNHNS, CDR2 SASEGT. The CDR3 consists of 15 residues.

The chain is built from TRBV14 and TRBJ1-1, with a tentative D call TRBD1 (6 bases). CDR1 and CDR2 (germline): SGHDN, FVKESK. V was shortened by 5 bases and J by 2 bases, with 15 bases between the two germline ends. The CDR3 runs 15 residues. CDR3 sequence reads: CASSGGQGSNTEAFF. The CDR3 DNA is TGTGCCAGCAGCGGGGGCCAAGGGTCTAACACTGAAGCTTTCTTT.

The chain is built from TRBV5-1 and TRBJ1-3, with D hard to call. Between the trimmed V and J ends, which lost 0 bases and 0 bases, there was a span of 7 bases. The germline gives CDR1 SGHRS, CDR2 YFSETQ. This CDR3 region has 15 residues. This chain's CDR3 is CASSLESYSGNTIYF. DNA of the CDR3: TGCGCCAGCAGCTTGGAGAGTTACTCTGGAAACACCATATATTTT.